Shown below are 23 T cell receptor beta chains from a single sample sequenced in a study of cytomegalovirus exposure and HLA in healthy donors. PCR employed 60 Vbeta and 13 Jbeta primers. This table comes from immunoSEQ multiplex PCR, and its TCRdb copy is limited to in-frame clones, with some not included. The top ten clones hold about 9% of a sample with about 120,000 clones, around 60% of them seen once. Source material: PBMCs. The receptors shown here come from a man aged 35 to 55 in good health and CMV-seropositive.

This sequence joins TRBV30 and TRBJ2-7, with TRBD2 matching over 8 bases. The CDR3 spans 12 residues. V was clipped by 7 bases and J by 7 bases; unmatched bases: 9. The V gene's germline CDR1 is GTSNPN and CDR2 SVGIG (reference sequence). CDR3: CAFTRGGREQYF. CDR3 nucleotide sequence: TGTGCCTTTACGCGCGGGGGGCGAGAGCAGTACTTC.

The chain couples TRBV5-1 to TRBJ2-1; no firm D call. Germline assignment: CDR1 SGHRS and CDR2 YFSETQ. The CDR3 is 15 residues long. Trimming left V 1 base short and J 0 bases short, with 8 bases between. The chain's CDR3 is CASSLSAVSYNEQFF. The CDR3 DNA is TGCGCCAGCAGCTTGTCTGCGGTCTCCTACAATGAGCAGTTCTTC.

The chain links TRBV6-6 to TRBJ1-4; D unresolved. Deletions cut 0 bases from V and 4 bases from J, with 9 bases between. The CDR3 consists of 15 residues. Germline V gives CDR1 MNHNY, CDR2 SVGAGI (reference sequence). CDR3 amino acids: CASSYSTQVNEKLFF. The CDR3 DNA reads as TGTGCCAGCAGTTACTCGACTCAAGTTAATGAAAAACTGTTTTTT.

The chain couples TRBV25-1 to TRBJ2-2, with 10 bases lining up with TRBD2. Germline values: CDR1 MGHDK, CDR2 SYGVNS. After removal of 3 bases from V and 7 bases from J, the junction contained 11 bases not matched to a gene. CDR3 length: 17 residues. This CDR3 reads CASSDYPSGSKGGELFF. CDR3 sequence (DNA): TGTGCCAGCAGTGATTACCCTAGCGGGAGCAAGGGCGGGGAGCTGTTTTTT.

The chain carries TRBV4-2 and TRBJ2-3; possible D gene TRBD2, 6 bases. Trimming took 1 base from V and 4 from J, leaving 12 bases between them. CDR3 size: 15 residues. Germline V lookup: CDR1 LGHNA, CDR2 YNFKEQ. The CDR3 DNA reads TGTGCCAGCAGCCAAGGTGGACTAACTGCAGATACGCAGTATTTT. This encodes CASSQGGLTADTQYF.

V gene TRBV10-3 combines with J gene TRBJ2-7; a weak D match, TRBD1 (6 bases). Germline-derived CDR1 and CDR2 are ENHRY and SYGVKD. The CDR3 contains 14 residues. Trimming took 10 bases from V and 0 from J, leaving 16 bases between them. CDR3 coding DNA: TGTGCCACCCACGCAGGGGCGGTCTCCTACGAGCAGTACTTC. Amino acids: CATHAGAVSYEQYF.

The table lists this clone with a few counts. V gene TRBV19 combines with J gene TRBJ2-5; the D gene is possibly TRBD2 (5 bases). V lost 3 bases and J lost 3, with 8 bases in between. The CDR3 is made up of 13 amino acids. The germline V gene has CDR1 LNHDA and CDR2 SQIVND (reference sequence). The CDR3 bases are TGTGCCAGTAGTATTGGGAGTGAAGAGACCCAGTACTTC. Its protein product is CASSIGSEETQYF.

CDR3 coding DNA: TGCGCCAGCAGCTCCCCCAGCGCGGCGACTGAAGCTTTCTTT. Its protein product is CASSSPSAATEAFF. This chain connects TRBV4-1 to TRBJ1-1; D gene uncertain. Germline CDR1 MGHRA, CDR2 YSYEKL. This CDR3 is 14 amino acids long. V was pared by 5 bases and J by 5 bases, with 15 bases between.

This clone has just a few counts. The rearrangement joins TRBV9 to TRBJ1-5, with 10 bases matching TRBD1. Germline V gene sequence: CDR1 SGDLS, CDR2 YYNGEE. Trimming cost V 3 bases and J 5 bases; bases outside gene matches: 17. CDR3 length equals 19 residues. The CDR3 sequence: CASSASLTGQGTKYQPQHF. For the CDR3, the DNA is TGTGCCAGCAGCGCCTCACTGACGGGACAGGGGACAAAATATCAGCCCCAGCATTTT.

This chain's CDR3 is CASSIRLASGGAETQYF. In DNA form, the CDR3 reads TGTGCCAGCAGCATTAGGTTGGCTAGCGGGGGGGCAGAGACCCAGTACTTC. The rearrangement joins TRBV11-2 to TRBJ2-5; 12 nucleotides match TRBD2. V shed 5 bases, J shed 4 bases, and the junction held 11 bases outside the gene matches. The V gene's germline CDR1 is SGHAT and CDR2 FQNNGV. This CDR3 has 17 amino acids.

The genes are TRBV7-2 and TRBJ2-3, with 8 positions matching TRBD2. The CDR3 has 15 amino acids. The V gene end was trimmed by 0 bases and the J gene end by 6 bases; junction bases not matched to a gene: 5. The germline CDR1 and CDR2 sequences are SGHTA and FQGNSA. The CDR3 is CASSLAAGGLDTQYF. The CDR3 nucleotides read TGTGCCAGCAGCTTAGCGGCGGGAGGTTTGGATACGCAGTATTTT.

The genes are TRBV5-8 and TRBJ1-1; the D gene is possibly TRBD1 (5 bases). CDR1 and CDR2 from the germline V gene are SGHTS and YDEGEE. Trimming shortened V by 4 bases and J by 2 bases, and 18 bases separated the two germline ends. This CDR3 comprises 16 residues. CDR3 loop: CASSPGRDFGNTEAFF. The DNA of the CDR3 is TGTGCCAGCAGCCCGGGCCGGGACTTCGGTAACACTGAAGCTTTCTTT.

V usage is TRBV4-1 and J usage is TRBJ2-5; 10 bases are a match to TRBD2. Germline V gives CDR1 MGHRA, CDR2 YSYEKL. Germline trimming cut 4 bases from V and 1 base from J; bases unmatched to any gene: 9. The CDR3 spans 17 residues. CDR3: CASSPQRGGVGQETQYF. The CDR3 coding sequence is TGCGCCAGCAGCCCCCAGCGGGGGGGCGTGGGCCAAGAGACCCAGTACTTC.

This chain joins TRBV19 and TRBJ2-7, with 11 bases aligning to TRBD2. This CDR3 region has 14 residues. V was pared by 5 bases and J by 2 bases, with 2 bases of the junction left unmatched. CDR1 LNHDA and CDR2 SQIVND come from the germline V gene (reference sequence). CDR3 bases: TGTGCCAGTAGTCCGACTAGCGGGGCCTACGAGCAGTACTTC. Protein product: CASSPTSGAYEQYF.

In this sample, this clone turned up a few times. The CDR3, as DNA: TGTGCCAGCAGCGGGCGGGCTACAACTAATGAAAAACTGTTTTTT. Residues: CASSGRATTNEKLFF. The gene calls are TRBV7-2 and TRBJ1-4; D remains ambiguous. Trimming cost V 5 bases and J 0 bases, with 10 bases left between them. The CDR3 covers 15 residues. Germline CDR1 SGHTA, CDR2 FQGNSA.

J is TRBJ1-5 and V is TRBV5-1; a weak D match, TRBD1 (5 bases). CDR3 length: 16 amino acids. CDR1 and CDR2 from the germline V gene are SGHRS and YFSETQ. Trimming took off 4 bases at V and 6 bases at J, with 20 bases between the two ends. CDR3: CASSRRWGGTGQPQHF. The CDR3 DNA sequence: TGCGCCAGCAGCAGGAGATGGGGGGGGACGGGTCAGCCCCAGCATTTT. The entire variable domain, with the rest obtained from reference TRBV5-1 and TRBJ1-5, is as follows: KAGVTQTPRYLIKTRGQQVTLSCSPISGHRSVSWYQQTPGQGLQFLFEYFSETQRNKGNFPGRFSGRQFSNSRSEMNVSTLELGDSALYLCASSRRWGGTGQPQHFGDGTRLSIL.

V and J are TRBV11-2 and TRBJ2-1; TRBD2 matches at 8 bases. The CDR3 covers 15 residues. J lost 7 bases, V lost 5 bases, and 10 bases had no gene match. Looked up from germline, CDR1 is SGHAT and CDR2 is FQNNGV. The CDR3 sequence is CASSQRAGGDNEQFF. CDR3 DNA sequence: TGTGCCAGCAGCCAAAGGGCGGGGGGAGATAATGAGCAGTTCTTC.

In the case of this clone: The germline gene is not matched at one end of the junction; a read error may be the cause. The CDR3, as DNA: TGTGCCAGCTCCCCACGGACACCCTCCTACGAGCAGTACTTC. Translating gives CASSPRTPSYEQYF. The V call is TRBV18, the J call TRBJ2-7; a possible D gene is TRBD1 (5 bases). Germline-derived CDR1 and CDR2 are KGHSH and LQKENI. The CDR3 consists of 14 residues. Looking up the rest from reference TRBV18 and TRBJ2-7 gives the full variable domain: NAGVMQNPRHLVRRRGQEARLRCSPMKGHSHVYWYRQLPEEGLKFMVYLQKENIIDESGMPKERFSAEFPKEGPSILRIQQVVRGDSAAYFCASSPRTPSYEQYFGPGTRLTVT.

The chain carries TRBV7-9 and TRBJ2-7; TRBD2 matches at 8 bases. CDR1 and CDR2 from the germline V gene are SEHNR and FQNEAQ (reference sequence). The CDR3 contains 15 residues. With 10 bases clipped from V and 6 bases from J, the junction kept 17 bases outside the gene matches. This CDR3 reads CATELTGGYEVEQYF. CDR3 in DNA: TGTGCCACCGAGCTTACGGGAGGGTATGAGGTCGAGCAGTACTTC.

This clone was counted between two and nine times. CDR3 nucleotide sequence: TGCGCCAGCAGCTGGGGGACAGGCTATAATCAGCCCCAGCATTTT. Encoded protein: CASSWGTGYNQPQHF. The V and J genes are TRBV5-1 and TRBJ1-5; 8 positions agree with TRBD1. V gave up 3 bases and J gave up 4 bases; unmatched junction bases: 6. This CDR3 contains 15 residues. The germline CDR1 and CDR2 sequences are SGHRS and YFSETQ.

The chain uses TRBV9 and TRBJ1-3; D might be TRBD1 (5 bases). Per germline, CDR1 SGDLS and CDR2 YYNGEE. V lost 7 bases and J 0 bases, leaving 20 bases between the germline ends. This CDR3 spans 17 amino acids. The DNA for the CDR3 is TGTGCCAGCGGAACTTTGACAGAACTCAACTCTGGAAACACCATATATTTT. This translates into CASGTLTELNSGNTIYF. Together with reference TRBV9 and TRBJ1-3, the CDR3 gives the full variable domain: DSGVTQTPKHLITATGQRVTLRCSPRSGDLSVYWYQQSLDQGLQFLIQYYNGEERAKGNILERFSAQQFPDLHSELNLSSLELGDSALYFCASGTLTELNSGNTIYFGEGSWLTVV.

This clone came up a few times. The gene calls are TRBV5-8 and TRBJ1-3; unclear D gene. The CDR3 totals 15 residues. Germline lookup yields CDR1 SGHTS and CDR2 YDEGEE. V dropped 4 bases and J dropped 3 bases, with 14 bases sitting between them. In DNA, the CDR3 is TGTGCCAGCAGCCCCCGGAGCCTGGGTGGAAACACCATATATTTT. Its protein is CASSPRSLGGNTIYF.

The chain couples TRBV6-5 to TRBJ1-1; D remains unclear. The V and J ends lost 0 bases and 3 bases respectively, with 8 bases between them. Germline values: CDR1 MNHEY, CDR2 SVGAGI. The CDR3 length is 14 residues. The CDR3 sequence is CASSYSFLHTEAFF. The CDR3 nucleotides are TGTGCCAGCAGTTACTCGTTCCTCCACACTGAAGCTTTCTTT.